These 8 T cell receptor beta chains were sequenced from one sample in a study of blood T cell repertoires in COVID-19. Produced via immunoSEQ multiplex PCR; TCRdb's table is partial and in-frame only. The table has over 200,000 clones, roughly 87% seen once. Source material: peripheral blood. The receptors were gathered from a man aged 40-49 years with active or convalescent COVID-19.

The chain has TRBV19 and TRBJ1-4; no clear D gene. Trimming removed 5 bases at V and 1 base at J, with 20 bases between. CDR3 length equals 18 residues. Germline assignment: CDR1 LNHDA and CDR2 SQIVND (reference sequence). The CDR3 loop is CASSASSGGWRTNEKLFF. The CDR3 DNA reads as TGTGCCAGTAGTGCCTCTTCTGGTGGCTGGAGAACTAATGAAAAACTGTTTTTT.

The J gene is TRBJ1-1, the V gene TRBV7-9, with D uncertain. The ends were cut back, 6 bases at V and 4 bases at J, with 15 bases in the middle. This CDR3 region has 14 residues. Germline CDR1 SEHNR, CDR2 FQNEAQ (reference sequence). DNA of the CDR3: TGTGCCAGCAGTCTGACTGGGCTAGCCACTGAAGCTTTCTTT. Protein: CASSLTGLATEAFF.

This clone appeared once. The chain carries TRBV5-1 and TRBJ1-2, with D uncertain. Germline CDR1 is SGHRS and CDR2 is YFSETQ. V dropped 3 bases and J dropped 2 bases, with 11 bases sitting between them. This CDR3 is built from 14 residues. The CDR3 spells CASSSTILNYGYTF. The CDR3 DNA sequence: TGCGCCAGCAGCTCGACTATACTGAACTATGGCTACACCTTC.

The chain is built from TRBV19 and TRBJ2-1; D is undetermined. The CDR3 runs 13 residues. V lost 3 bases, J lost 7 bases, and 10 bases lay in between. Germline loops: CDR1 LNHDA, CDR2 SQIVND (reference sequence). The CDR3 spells CASSMGHGNEQFF. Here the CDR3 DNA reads TGTGCCAGTAGTATGGGTCACGGGAATGAGCAGTTCTTC. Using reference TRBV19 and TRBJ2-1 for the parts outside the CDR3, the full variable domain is DGGITQSPKYLFRKEGQNVTLSCEQNLNHDAMYWYRQDPGQGLRLIYYSQIVNDFQKGDIAEGYSVSREKKESFPLTVTSAQKNPTAFYLCASSMGHGNEQFFGPGTRLTVL.

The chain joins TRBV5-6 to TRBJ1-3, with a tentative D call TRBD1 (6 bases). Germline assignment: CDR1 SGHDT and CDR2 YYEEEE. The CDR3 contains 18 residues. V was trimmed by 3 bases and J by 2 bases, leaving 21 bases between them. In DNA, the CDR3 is TGTGCCAGCAGCTCTTTCACTGTTTCAGGGGCGACTGGAAACACCATATATTTT. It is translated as CASSSFTVSGATGNTIYF.

CDR3 nucleotides: TGTGCCAGCAGCCTACAGGGGTCTAATGAAAAACTGTTTTTT. Translated: CASSLQGSNEKLFF. V and J are TRBV2 and TRBJ1-4; TRBD1 matches at 7 bases. The CDR3 is 14 amino acids. Trimming cost V 6 bases and J 3 bases; bases outside gene matches: 4. Germline CDR1 and CDR2: SNHLY and FYNNEI.

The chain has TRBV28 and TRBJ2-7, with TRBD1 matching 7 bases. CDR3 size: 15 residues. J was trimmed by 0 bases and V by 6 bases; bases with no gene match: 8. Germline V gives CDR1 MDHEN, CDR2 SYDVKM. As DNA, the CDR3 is TGTGCCAGCAGGACCGGGACAGTCTCCTCCTACGAGCAGTACTTC. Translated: CASRTGTVSSYEQYF.

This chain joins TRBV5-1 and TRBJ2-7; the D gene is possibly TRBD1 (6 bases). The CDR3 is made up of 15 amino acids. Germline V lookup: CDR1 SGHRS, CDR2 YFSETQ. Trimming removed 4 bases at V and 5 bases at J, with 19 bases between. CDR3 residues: CASSQHHRVFNEQYF. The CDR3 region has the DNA TGCGCCAGCAGCCAACACCACAGGGTTTTCAACGAGCAGTACTTC. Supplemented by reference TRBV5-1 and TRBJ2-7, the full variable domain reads KAGVTQTPRYLIKTRGQQVTLSCSPISGHRSVSWYQQTPGQGLQFLFEYFSETQRNKGNFPGRFSGRQFSNSRSEMNVSTLELGDSALYLCASSQHHRVFNEQYFGPGTRLTVT.